This TCR beta chain was sequenced for a study of response to subunit inactivated influenza vaccine. CDR1 is SGHRS, CDR2 YFSETQ, per germline. V was trimmed by 1 base and J by 5 bases, leaving 9 bases between them. The CDR3 is 13 residues long. This clonotype was seen a few times. MiXCR was run by TCRdb on the RT-PCR reads, yielding one entry per CDR3 protein. Of roughly 520,000 distinct CDR3 sequences detected, less than 30% appear once; the ten largest clones hold about 1.9%. Sequenced here: CD4+ T cells sorted from PBMCs, sampled roughly 5 days after vaccination. The rearrangement uses TRBV5-1 and TRBJ2-5, with a tentative D call TRBD2 (5 bases). This receptor was identified in a middle-aged man who received an inactivated influenza vaccine. The CDR3, as DNA: TGCGCCAGCAGCTTGATGAAGCGGGAGACCCAGTACTTC. Translated, it gives CASSLMKRETQYF.